The next 12 T cell receptor beta chains were all read from a single sample in a study of blood T cell repertoires in COVID-19 (TCRdb year 2020). Library prep was done by the immunoSEQ multiplex PCR assay. Sourced from immuneACCESS, this table was stored by TCRdb with only in-frame sequences that have V and J called. A share of the clones is absent; for the studies checked, an unresolved V gene accounts for under half, and the remainder has no known explanation. The sample profile shows about 400,000 clones; 80% to 90% of them were found once. Under 1.5% of the sample comes from the top ten. The sample comprised peripheral blood. The source is a woman aged 25 to 39 with active or convalescent COVID-19.

This sequence joins TRBV19 and TRBJ1-1; TRBD1 is a possible D gene (6 bases). V lost 5 bases, J lost 1 base, and 8 bases lay in between. Germline CDR1 is LNHDA and CDR2 is SQIVND (reference sequence). The CDR3 has 13 amino acids. For the CDR3, the DNA is TGTGCCAGTAGTGGGGGCTGGAACACTGAAGCTTTCTTT. This codes for CASSGGWNTEAFF.

This chain joins TRBV7-9 and TRBJ1-3; D gene uncertain. The germline V gene has CDR1 SEHNR and CDR2 FQNEAQ (reference sequence). The CDR3 runs to 17 residues. The V gene lost 5 bases and the J gene lost 2 bases, with 19 bases spanning the gap. The CDR3 sequence: CASSAASGVVAGNTIYF. DNA of the CDR3: TGTGCCAGCAGCGCTGCCTCGGGAGTGGTGGCTGGAAACACCATATATTTT.

This chain connects TRBV9 to TRBJ2-3; 14 nucleotides line up with TRBD2. There are 16 residues in the CDR3. Trimming cost V 3 bases and J 6 bases; bases outside gene matches: 6. Per the germline V gene, CDR1 is SGDLS and CDR2 is YYNGEE. The CDR3 is CASSALTSGRVDTQYF. The CDR3 nucleotides read TGTGCCAGCAGCGCCCTGACTAGCGGGAGGGTGGATACGCAGTATTTT.

V usage is TRBV12-3 or TRBV12-4 and J usage is TRBJ1-2; the D is unclear. The CDR3 runs to 12 residues. Trimming stripped 3 bases from V and 6 bases from J, with 8 bases between. In DNA form, the CDR3 reads TGTGCCAGCAGTTTTTACTATGATGGCTACACCTTC. Translated: CASSFYYDGYTF.

About this clone: Mismatch with germline at one junction end may stem from a read error. The J gene is TRBJ2-7, the V gene TRBV19, with 7 bases matching TRBD1. The germline V gene encodes CDR1 LNHDA and CDR2 SQIVND (reference sequence). This CDR3 is built from 14 residues. CDR3: CASSIGGDLYEQYF. The DNA for the CDR3 is TGTGCCAGTAGCATAGGGGGCGACCTCTACGAGCAGTACTTC.

The V call is TRBV7-6, the J call TRBJ1-5; the D gene is possibly TRBD1 (6 bases). Germline-derived CDR1 and CDR2 are SGHVS and FNYEAQ. The CDR3 loop spans 15 amino acids. V was trimmed by 1 base and J by 0 bases, leaving 7 bases between them. CDR3 nucleotides: TGTGCCAGCAGCTTAGGGACAGATAGCAATCAGCCCCAGCATTTT. Its protein is CASSLGTDSNQPQHF.

The rearrangement joins TRBV4-2 to TRBJ1-2; 8 nucleotides align to TRBD1. This CDR3 has 15 amino acids. Trimming at V came to 0 bases and at J to 4 bases, leaving 4 bases not matched to a gene. Germline V gene lookup returns CDR1 LGHNA and CDR2 YNFKEQ. The CDR3 region has the DNA TGTGCCAGCAGCCAAGATCTTACAGGGGGCTATGGCTACACCTTC. Protein sequence: CASSQDLTGGYGYTF.

In this sample, this clone turned up a few times. This chain uses TRBV19 with TRBJ1-5, with a possible D match to TRBD1 (6 bases). The V end was cut by 5 bases, the J end by 3 bases, with 14 bases between. Germline V CDR1 and CDR2: LNHDA, SQIVND (reference sequence). This CDR3 contains 15 residues. The CDR3 nucleotides read TGTGCCAGTAGTCTAAATAGGGGGAACAATCAGCCCCAGCATTTT. Its translation is CASSLNRGNNQPQHF.

Only a few counts were recorded for this clone. The V and J genes are TRBV25-1 and TRBJ1-2, with TRBD1 matching 8 bases. Germline V gene sequence: CDR1 MGHDK, CDR2 SYGVNS. After removal of 3 bases from V and 4 bases from J, the junction contained 7 bases not matched to a gene. The CDR3 length is 15 residues. The CDR3 is CASSEGQGASYGYTF. CDR3 bases: TGTGCCAGCAGTGAGGGGCAGGGGGCGAGCTATGGCTACACCTTC.

This rearrangement joins TRBV11-1 to TRBJ1-2; D call uncertain. Germline CDR1 is SGHAT and CDR2 is FQDESV (reference sequence). This CDR3 comprises 16 residues. V gave up 5 bases and J gave up 0 bases, with 16 bases separating them. The CDR3 protein is CASSTRRTGTNYGYTF. The DNA for the CDR3 is TGTGCCAGCAGCACACGACGGACCGGGACTAACTATGGCTACACCTTC.

The chain joins TRBV6-1 to TRBJ1-3; TRBD1 matches at 8 bases. The ends lost 2 bases at V and 3 bases at J; junction bases unmatched: 15. Germline assignment: CDR1 MNHNS and CDR2 SASEGT. There are 19 residues in the CDR3. The DNA of the CDR3 is TGTGCCAGCAGTGAATTCACAGGGGGGACGACATTAGATGGAAACACCATATATTTT. This codes for CASSEFTGGTTLDGNTIYF.

The rearrangement uses TRBV5-1 and TRBJ2-1; 12 bases are shared with TRBD2. The germline V gene encodes CDR1 SGHRS and CDR2 YFSETQ. The CDR3 consists of 15 residues. V lost 4 bases to trimming and J lost 9 bases; unmatched junction nucleotides: 8. The DNA of the CDR3 is TGCGCCAGCAGCCGACTAGCGGGAGTTGGTACTGAGCAGTTCTTC. Its translation: CASSRLAGVGTEQFF.